Below are 30 T cell receptor beta chains sequenced from a single sample in a study of PD-L1 blockade in urothelial cancer (dated by TCRdb to 2016 to 2017). The library was built by means of the immunoSEQ multiplex PCR assay. TCRdb holds this immuneACCESS table with in-frame rearrangements only. Some clones are missing; in checked studies, unresolved V genes explain under half, and the rest has no known cause. This sample holds 15,000 to 20,000 clones; approximately 82% were observed only once. About 1.7% of the sample rests with the top ten. The time point label, read with the paper, signifies: peripheral blood 6 weeks after treatment start. The source material was PBMCs, sampled around atezolizumab (anti-PD-L1) treatment. These receptor sequences come from a man between 45 and 60 years old with urothelial cancer.

The V call is TRBV2, the J call TRBJ2-2; D might be TRBD1 (6 bases). The ends were cut back, 4 bases at V and 1 base at J, with 10 bases in the middle. The V gene's germline CDR1 is SNHLY and CDR2 FYNNEI. The CDR3 has 15 residues. Here the CDR3 reads CASSGGPLNTGELFF. CDR3 in DNA: TGTGCCAGCAGTGGGGGGCCATTGAACACCGGGGAGCTGTTTTTT. Complete variable domain (other parts from reference TRBV2 and TRBJ2-2): EPEVTQTPSHQVTQMGQEVILRCVPISNHLYFYWYRQILGQKVEFLVSFYNNEISEKSEIFDDQFSVERPDGSNFTLKIRSTKLEDSAMYFCASSGGPLNTGELFFGEGSRLTVL.

This chain links TRBV2 with TRBJ2-7; TRBD1 matches at 12 bases. The CDR3 runs to 14 residues. CDR1 and CDR2 (germline): SNHLY, FYNNEI. Trimming removed 6 bases from V and 5 bases from J; junction bases left unmatched: 5. The CDR3: CASRWDRGQNEQYV. Written as DNA, the CDR3 is TGTGCCAGCAGATGGGACAGGGGGCAGAACGAGCAGTACGTC.

The sample holds a few counts of this clone. The chain has TRBV27 and TRBJ1-2, with 9 bases fitting TRBD1. Germline trimming cut 6 bases from V and 7 bases from J; bases unmatched to any gene: 6. The length of the CDR3 is 13 residues. The V gene's germline CDR1 is MNHEY and CDR2 SMNVEV (reference sequence). CDR3 region: CASRRQGVSGYTF. The DNA of the CDR3 is TGTGCCAGCAGAAGACAGGGGGTCTCTGGCTACACCTTC.

The chain employs TRBV11-2 and TRBJ2-5, with TRBD2 matching over 7 bases. Looked up from germline, CDR1 is SGHAT and CDR2 is FQNNGV. This CDR3 spans 15 amino acids. The V and J ends lost 5 bases and 5 bases, in that order; junction bases with no gene match: 11. The CDR3 DNA reads TGTGCCAGCAGCACCCGACCCGGGGGGATCGAGACCCAGTACTTC. It specifies CASSTRPGGIETQYF. The whole variable domain, remainder taken from reference TRBV11-2 and TRBJ2-5, is EAGVAQSPRYKIIEKRQSVAFWCNPISGHATLYWYQQILGQGPKLLIQFQNNGVVDDSQLPKDRFSAERLKGVDSTLKIQPAKLEDSAVYLCASSTRPGGIETQYFGPGTRLLVL.

V usage is TRBV28 and J usage is TRBJ2-7; D possibly corresponds to TRBD1 (6 bases). With 7 bases removed from V and 1 base from J, the gap between germline ends came to 17 bases. Germline CDR1 and CDR2: MDHEN and SYDVKM. This CDR3 spans 15 amino acids. DNA for the CDR3: TGTGCCAGCAAGGAAGCGACAGGCGGGTCCTACGAGCAGTACTTC. Translation gives CASKEATGGSYEQYF.

A single count supports this clone. The V call is TRBV9, the J call TRBJ1-3; 8 nucleotides align to TRBD1. The V and J ends lost 0 bases and 3 bases, in that order; junction bases with no gene match: 23. Germline V gives CDR1 SGDLS, CDR2 YYNGEE. CDR3 size: 22 residues. The DNA for the CDR3 is TGTGCCAGCAGCGTAGCGTTGTTTAGTTTCGGACAGGGCTTGGAGGGTGGAAACACCATATATTTT. Translating it yields CASSVALFSFGQGLEGGNTIYF.

The DNA of the CDR3 is TGTGCCATCAGTGCATCAGGGGCTGGGGAGACCCAGTACTTC. This translates into CAISASGAGETQYF. The chain couples TRBV10-3 to TRBJ2-5; a weak D match, TRBD1 (6 bases). The V gene lost 4 bases and the J gene lost 5 bases, with 14 bases spanning the gap. Germline CDR1 is ENHRY and CDR2 is SYGVKD. The CDR3 spans 14 residues.

The chain uses TRBV6-5 and TRBJ1-4, with TRBD1 matching 7 bases. The CDR3 extends over 14 amino acids. The ends lost 6 bases at V and 6 bases at J; junction bases unmatched: 7. Germline CDR1 is MNHEY and CDR2 is SVGAGI. CDR3 DNA: TGTGCCAGCAGGGAGACAGGGTGGGATGAAAAACTGTTTTTT. Its translation is CASRETGWDEKLFF.

The CDR3 reads CASSSLGGYGYTF. In nucleotides, the CDR3 is TGTGCCAGCAGCTCCTTGGGAGGCTATGGCTACACCTTC. The chain links TRBV11-2 to TRBJ1-2; D remains ambiguous. The CDR3 totals 13 residues. V was clipped by 4 bases and J by 4 bases, with 10 bases between them. CDR1 is SGHAT and CDR2 is FQNNGV in the germline V gene.

The chain joins TRBV5-5 to TRBJ2-1; 7 bases line up with TRBD2. The CDR3 contains 14 residues. The V and J ends lost 4 bases and 3 bases, in that order; junction bases with no gene match: 4. The germline V gene has CDR1 SGHKS and CDR2 YYEKEE (reference sequence). CDR3 in DNA: TGTGCCAGCAGCGCCGGGACTAACTACAATGAGCAGTTCTTC. Protein sequence: CASSAGTNYNEQFF.

This chain joins TRBV2 and TRBJ1-1; TRBD1 matches at 9 bases. Germline V CDR1 and CDR2: SNHLY, FYNNEI. CDR3 length equals 13 residues. V shed 6 bases, J shed 7 bases, and the junction held 6 bases outside the gene matches. CDR3 nucleotide sequence: TGTGCCAGCAGCTTGGGGACAGGGCTTGAAGCTTTCTTT. Translating it yields CASSLGTGLEAFF.

The J gene is TRBJ2-5, the V gene TRBV20-1; unclear D gene. V was pared by 8 bases and J by 6 bases, with 13 bases between. The CDR3 sequence is 11 residues long. The V gene's germline CDR1 is DFQATT and CDR2 SNEGSKA (reference sequence). DNA for the CDR3: TGCAGTACAGACCAGAGAAAGACCCAGTACTTC. It yields the protein CSTDQRKTQYF.

This clone was observed a few times. The chain combines TRBV27 with TRBJ1-2, with TRBD1 identical over 7 bases. The CDR3 has 14 amino acids. Trimming at V came to 6 bases and at J to 3 bases, leaving 7 bases not matched to a gene. CDR1 is MNHEY, CDR2 SMNVEV, per germline (reference sequence). The CDR3 region is CASRPTGEYYGYTF. The CDR3 DNA sequence: TGTGCCAGCAGACCCACAGGGGAATACTATGGCTACACCTTC.

The V gene is TRBV28, the J gene TRBJ2-6, with D hard to call. Trimming removed 6 bases at V and 0 bases at J, with 12 bases between. The CDR3 length is 16 residues. The germline gives CDR1 MDHEN, CDR2 SYDVKM. The CDR3 here is CASSPTRFSGANVLTF. The CDR3 nucleotides are TGTGCCAGCAGCCCAACTCGGTTCTCTGGGGCCAACGTCCTGACTTTC.

CDR3 protein: CAWSLSLAGEDTQYF. The CDR3 nucleotides are TGTGCCTGGAGTCTCTCACTAGCGGGAGAGGATACGCAGTATTTT. V usage is TRBV30 and J usage is TRBJ2-3; TRBD2 aligns across 11 bases. The germline V gene encodes CDR1 GTSNPN and CDR2 SVGIG (reference sequence). V trimming: 2 bases; J trimming: 6 bases; junction bases outside the gene matches: 7. The CDR3 totals 15 residues.

CDR3 sequence reads: CSVLAVRSVVMDTQYF. In DNA form, the CDR3 reads TGCAGCGTCTTAGCGGTCAGGAGCGTAGTAATGGATACGCAGTATTTT. The V gene is TRBV29-1, the J gene TRBJ2-3; a weak D match, TRBD2 (6 bases). Per germline, CDR1 SQVTM and CDR2 ANQGSEA. V shed 6 bases and J shed 6 bases, with 25 bases lying between them. The CDR3 totals 16 residues.

This sequence joins TRBV5-1 and TRBJ1-6; 8 bases are shared with TRBD1. Germline values: CDR1 SGHRS, CDR2 YFSETQ. CDR3 length: 16 residues. Germline trimming cut 4 bases from V and 4 bases from J; bases unmatched to any gene: 7. CDR3 nucleotides: TGCGCCAGCAGCACAACAGGGGGTGGTTATAATTCACCCCTCCACTTT. This encodes CASSTTGGGYNSPLHF.

This clone was seen a handful of times. This chain connects TRBV10-1 to TRBJ1-1, with TRBD1 as a possible D gene (5 bases). CDR1 and CDR2 (germline): WNHNN, SYGVQD (reference sequence). CDR3 size: 14 residues. The V and J ends lost 3 bases and 3 bases respectively, with 11 bases between them. The CDR3 bases are TGCGCCAGCAGTGACGGACAAGAGCACACTGAAGCTTTCTTT. As protein: CASSDGQEHTEAFF.

This rearrangement joins TRBV6-5 to TRBJ2-2, with a weak D call TRBD2 (6 bases). Germline CDR1 reads MNHEY; CDR2 reads SVGAGI. The CDR3 loop spans 15 amino acids. With 6 bases removed from V and 6 bases from J, the gap between germline ends came to 17 bases. CDR3 coding DNA: TGTGCCAGCAGCCCCCTGGGACTCCTACCCGGGGAGCTGTTTTTT. This gives the protein CASSPLGLLPGELFF.

The chain is built from TRBV19 and TRBJ1-5; the match to TRBD1 covers 7 bases. Germline lookup yields CDR1 LNHDA and CDR2 SQIVND (reference sequence). The CDR3 sequence is 16 residues long. V lost 7 bases, J lost 6 bases, and 15 bases stayed unmatched. The CDR3 sequence is CASNYRAGGDGQPQHF. CDR3 coding DNA: TGTGCCAGTAACTATCGGGCAGGGGGAGACGGTCAGCCCCAGCATTTT.

The chain joins TRBV5-1 to TRBJ2-7, with a tentative D call TRBD1 (6 bases). With 3 bases removed from V and 0 bases from J, the gap between germline ends came to 10 bases. The CDR3 consists of 14 residues. CDR1 and CDR2 (germline): SGHRS, YFSETQ. The DNA for the CDR3 is TGCGCCAGCAGCTCCAGGGGTAGCTCCTACGAGCAGTACTTC. Translated, it gives CASSSRGSSYEQYF.

V is TRBV11-3 and J is TRBJ2-2; a weak D match, TRBD2 (6 bases). In germline, CDR1 is SGHNT, CDR2 YENEEA. The length of the CDR3 is 15 residues. V lost 6 bases and J 2 bases, leaving 13 bases between the germline ends. The chain's CDR3 is CASRAGTPNTGELFF. CDR3 bases: TGTGCCAGCAGAGCCGGGACTCCTAACACCGGGGAGCTGTTTTTT.

The chain combines TRBV18 with TRBJ1-1; no clear D. V shed 3 bases and J shed 5 bases, with 16 bases lying between them. The CDR3 runs to 15 residues. CDR1 and CDR2 (germline): KGHSH, LQKENI. CDR3 in amino acids: CASSPLSGDKTEAFF. The CDR3 DNA sequence: TGTGCCAGCTCACCCCTGTCCGGGGATAAAACTGAAGCTTTCTTT.

The gene calls are TRBV7-9 and TRBJ1-1; the D is unclear. The CDR3 runs to 15 residues. V shed 5 bases and J shed 4 bases, with 17 bases lying between them. The V gene's germline CDR1 is SEHNR and CDR2 FQNEAQ (reference sequence). CDR3 sequence: CASSREGGRGTEAFF. CDR3 in DNA: TGTGCCAGCAGCCGCGAGGGAGGGAGAGGCACTGAAGCTTTCTTT.

The V and J genes are TRBV30 and TRBJ1-4; no definite D call. Germline V lookup: CDR1 GTSNPN, CDR2 SVGIG (reference sequence). The V end lost 2 bases, the J end lost 8 bases, and 6 bases lay between the germline ends. This CDR3 spans 11 amino acids. The CDR3 DNA sequence: TGTGCCTGGAGTCTCGGGGAAAAACTGTTTTTT. It specifies CAWSLGEKLFF.

The rearrangement links TRBV7-3 to TRBJ2-1; weak D call: TRBD2 (5 bases). This CDR3 is 18 amino acids long. V lost 2 bases, J lost 0 bases, and 17 bases lay in between. The V gene's germline CDR1 is SGHTA and CDR2 FQGTGA. The CDR3 sequence: CASSLGPFTGSSYNEQFF. The CDR3 DNA reads TGTGCCAGCAGCTTAGGGCCATTTACGGGGAGCTCCTACAATGAGCAGTTCTTC. The full variable domain, rest sourced from reference TRBV7-3 and TRBJ2-1, is GAGVSQTPSNKVTEKGKYVELRCDPISGHTALYWYRQSLGQGPEFLIYFQGTGAADDSGLPNDRFFAVRPEGSVSTLKIQRTERGDSAVYLCASSLGPFTGSSYNEQFFGPGTRLTVL.

J is TRBJ2-1 and V is TRBV9; TRBD2 matches 8 bases. This CDR3 is 14 amino acids long. Losses at the gene ends were 0 bases for V and 16 bases for J; bases not matched to a gene: 12. CDR1 and CDR2 from the germline V gene are SGDLS and YYNGEE. The CDR3 reads CASSVDYDGRAHFF. The CDR3 nucleotides are TGTGCCAGCAGCGTAGATTACGACGGGAGGGCCCATTTCTTC.

This clone has just a few counts. The rearrangement uses TRBV27 and TRBJ2-1, with 7 bases matching TRBD2. The junction had 5 bases not matched to a gene; V was cut back by 5 bases and J by 7 bases. Germline V gene data show CDR1 as MNHEY and CDR2 as SMNVEV (reference sequence). The CDR3 length is 13 residues. The CDR3 spells CASSAGVGNEQFF. DNA for the CDR3: TGTGCCAGCAGTGCGGGGGTTGGGAATGAGCAGTTCTTC.

This rearrangement joins TRBV2 to TRBJ2-7; D not resolved. The V gene lost 2 bases and the J gene lost 4 bases, with 9 bases spanning the gap. This CDR3 is 13 amino acids long. Germline lookup yields CDR1 SNHLY and CDR2 FYNNEI. CDR3 residues: CASSESLQYEQYF. The DNA of the CDR3 is TGTGCCAGCAGTGAATCCCTCCAGTACGAGCAGTACTTC.

This clone was seen a handful of times. The chain links TRBV29-1 to TRBJ2-7; possible D gene TRBD1, 5 bases. The germline gives CDR1 SQVTM, CDR2 ANQGSEA. The CDR3 runs 14 residues. V lost 1 base and J lost 0, with 10 bases in between. The DNA of the CDR3 is TGCAGCGTTGAAGGGACACTGACCTCCTACGAGCAGTACTTC. As protein: CSVEGTLTSYEQYF.